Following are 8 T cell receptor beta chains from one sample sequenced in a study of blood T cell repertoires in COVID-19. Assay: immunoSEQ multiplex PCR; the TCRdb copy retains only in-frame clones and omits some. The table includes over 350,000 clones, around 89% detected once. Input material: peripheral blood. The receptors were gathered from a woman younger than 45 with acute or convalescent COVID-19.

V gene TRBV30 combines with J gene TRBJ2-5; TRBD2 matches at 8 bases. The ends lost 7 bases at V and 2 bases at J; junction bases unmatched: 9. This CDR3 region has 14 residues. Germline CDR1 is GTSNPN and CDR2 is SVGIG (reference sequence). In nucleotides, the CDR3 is TGTGCCTCGGGGGGGGCCCTTGGGCAAGAGACCCAGTACTTC. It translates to CASGGALGQETQYF.

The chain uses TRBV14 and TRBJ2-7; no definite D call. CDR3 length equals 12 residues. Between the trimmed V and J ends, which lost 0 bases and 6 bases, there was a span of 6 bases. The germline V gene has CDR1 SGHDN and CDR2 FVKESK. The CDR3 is CASSQDPGEQYF. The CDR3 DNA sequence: TGTGCCAGCAGCCAAGACCCCGGCGAGCAGTACTTC.

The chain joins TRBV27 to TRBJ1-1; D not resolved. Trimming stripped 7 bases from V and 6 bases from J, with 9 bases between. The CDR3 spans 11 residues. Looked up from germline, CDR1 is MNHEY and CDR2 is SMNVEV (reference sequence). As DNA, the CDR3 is TGTGCCAGCATTCGGCGGGCTGAAGCTTTCTTT. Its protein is CASIRRAEAFF.

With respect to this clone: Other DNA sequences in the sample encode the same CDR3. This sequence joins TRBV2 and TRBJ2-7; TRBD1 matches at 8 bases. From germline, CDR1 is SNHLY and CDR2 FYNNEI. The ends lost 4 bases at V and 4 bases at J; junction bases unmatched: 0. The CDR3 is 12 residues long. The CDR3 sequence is CASSGQGYEQYF. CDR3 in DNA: TGTGCCAGCAGTGGACAGGGGTACGAGCAGTACTTC. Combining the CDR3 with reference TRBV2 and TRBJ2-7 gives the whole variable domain EPEVTQTPSHQVTQMGQEVILRCVPISNHLYFYWYRQILGQKVEFLVSFYNNEISEKSEIFDDQFSVERPDGSNFTLKIRSTKLEDSAMYFCASSGQGYEQYFGPGTRLTVT.

This CDR3 reads CASRQLAGGQGEQFF. In DNA form, the CDR3 reads TGTGCCAGCAGGCAGCTAGCGGGGGGGCAGGGTGAGCAGTTCTTC. This chain uses TRBV7-6 with TRBJ2-1; 12 bases map to TRBD2. J was trimmed by 9 bases and V by 6 bases; bases with no gene match: 9. CDR1 is SGHVS, CDR2 FNYEAQ, per germline. This CDR3 has 15 amino acids.

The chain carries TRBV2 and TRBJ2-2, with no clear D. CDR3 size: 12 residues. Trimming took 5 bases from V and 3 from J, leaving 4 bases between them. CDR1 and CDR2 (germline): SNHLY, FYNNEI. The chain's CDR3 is CASSTDTGELFF. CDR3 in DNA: TGTGCCAGCAGTACGGACACCGGGGAGCTGTTTTTT.

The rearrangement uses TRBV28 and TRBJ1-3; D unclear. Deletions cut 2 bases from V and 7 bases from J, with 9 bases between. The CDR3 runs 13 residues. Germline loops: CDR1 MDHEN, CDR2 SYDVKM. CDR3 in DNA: TGTGCCAGCAGTTTACAGTCATCGAACACCATATATTTT. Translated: CASSLQSSNTIYF.

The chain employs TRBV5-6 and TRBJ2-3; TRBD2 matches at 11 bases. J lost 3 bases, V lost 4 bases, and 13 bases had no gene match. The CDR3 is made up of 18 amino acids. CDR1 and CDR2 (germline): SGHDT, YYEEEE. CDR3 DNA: TGTGCCAGCAGCACCCTTAGCGGGGGGGCCTGGGGAACAGATACGCAGTATTTT. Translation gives CASSTLSGGAWGTDTQYF.